This passage covers 18 T cell receptor beta chains from one sample sequenced in a study of cytomegalovirus exposure and HLA in healthy donors. Amplification used 60 Vbeta primers and 13 Jbeta primers. The data were produced by immunoSEQ multiplex PCR, yet TCRdb's version contains in-frame clones alone and is incomplete. The table lists roughly 230,000 clones, around 80% of them singletons. Sequenced input: PBMCs. All receptors come from a boy aged 5-17 years in good health and CMV-seronegative.

This clone came up a few times. J is TRBJ2-1 and V is TRBV30; D call uncertain. V shed 0 bases and J shed 7 bases, with 13 bases lying between them. The CDR3 totals 14 residues. Germline V gene data show CDR1 as GTSNPN and CDR2 as SVGIG (reference sequence). The CDR3 DNA reads TGTGCCTGGAGTGTCGGGTTGTCTGGGAATGAGCAGTTCTTC. It specifies CAWSVGLSGNEQFF.

The V and J genes are TRBV5-8 and TRBJ2-1, with 12 bases lining up with TRBD2. CDR3 size: 17 residues. Unmatched junction bases numbered 3, after V lost 1 base and J lost 1 base. CDR1 and CDR2 (germline): SGHTS, YDEGEE. DNA for the CDR3: TGTGCCAGCAGCTTGTCCGGGACTAGCGGGTCCTACAATGAGCAGTTCTTC. Its translation: CASSLSGTSGSYNEQFF.

This clone has more than one count but fewer than ten. The chain employs TRBV25-1 and TRBJ1-2, with TRBD1 as a possible D gene (5 bases). Between the trimmed V and J ends, which lost 1 base and 5 bases, there was a span of 8 bases. CDR1 and CDR2 from the germline V gene are MGHDK and SYGVNS. This CDR3 contains 13 residues. CDR3 loop: CASSESGRYGYTF. The CDR3, as DNA: TGTGCCAGCAGTGAATCAGGGAGGTATGGCTACACCTTC.

This clone was seen a handful of times. This chain connects TRBV6-5 to TRBJ1-4; D possibly corresponds to TRBD1 (5 bases). The CDR3 has 15 residues. Trimming shortened V by 5 bases and J by 8 bases, and 18 bases separated the two germline ends. Germline CDR1 MNHEY, CDR2 SVGAGI. CDR3: CASSAQGGGKEKLFF. CDR3 coding DNA: TGTGCCAGCAGTGCGCAGGGAGGTGGTAAGGAAAAACTGTTTTTT.

This clone occurred once. This chain joins TRBV7-9 and TRBJ2-7, with 7 bases identical to TRBD2. CDR3 length equals 14 residues. Losses at the gene ends were 3 bases for V and 0 bases for J; bases not matched to a gene: 2. Per germline, CDR1 SEHNR and CDR2 FQNEAQ (reference sequence). The CDR3 spells CASSFGGSSYEQYF. In DNA, the CDR3 is TGTGCCAGCAGCTTCGGGGGGAGCTCCTACGAGCAGTACTTC.

The chain has TRBV7-9 and TRBJ1-6, with D maybe TRBD1 (6 bases). CDR1 and CDR2 from the germline V gene are SEHNR and FQNEAQ (reference sequence). Trimming took off 4 bases at V and 6 bases at J, with 22 bases between the two ends. The CDR3 consists of 18 residues. The CDR3 DNA reads TGTGCCAGCAGCTGGGGGGGCCAGGGCCGGGGTCCTAATTCACCCCTCCACTTT. Encoded protein: CASSWGGQGRGPNSPLHF. Full variable domain (outside the CDR3, taken from reference TRBV7-9 and TRBJ1-6): DTGVSQNPRHKITKRGQNVTFRCDPISEHNRLYWYRQTLGQGPEFLTYFQNEAQLEKSRLLSDRFSAERPKGSFSTLEIQRTEQGDSAMYLCASSWGGQGRGPNSPLHFGNGTRLTVT.

The V call is TRBV18, the J call TRBJ2-7; tentatively, D is TRBD2 (5 bases). Deletions cut 3 bases from V and 5 bases from J, with 14 bases between. The CDR3 is made up of 14 amino acids. Germline lookup yields CDR1 KGHSH and CDR2 LQKENI. The CDR3 DNA reads as TGTGCCAGCTCACCGATCGGCGGGCTCGACGAGCAGTACTTC. This encodes CASSPIGGLDEQYF.

The V and J genes are TRBV25-1 and TRBJ1-2; D is ambiguous. The CDR3 is made up of 17 amino acids. Germline V gives CDR1 MGHDK, CDR2 SYGVNS. The germline V and J ends were trimmed by 1 base and 5 bases, with 20 bases remaining between them. The CDR3 nucleotides are TGTGCCAGCAGTGAATTTTTTCTGACCGGCAGGCATTATGGCTACACCTTC. It translates to CASSEFFLTGRHYGYTF.

The chain links TRBV9 to TRBJ2-1; TRBD2 matches at 8 bases. The CDR3 is made up of 15 amino acids. Germline-derived CDR1 and CDR2 are SGDLS and YYNGEE. V was clipped by 0 bases and J by 4 bases; unmatched bases: 3. The chain's CDR3 is CASSVEGLAYNEQFF. The CDR3 DNA is TGTGCCAGCAGCGTAGAAGGACTAGCTTACAATGAGCAGTTCTTC.

V gene TRBV11-2 combines with J gene TRBJ2-3, with D possibly being TRBD1 (5 bases). The V end was cut by 0 bases, the J end by 2 bases, with 9 bases between. The CDR3 contains 15 residues. Germline CDR1 is SGHAT and CDR2 is FQNNGV. CDR3 sequence: CASSLEDIVTDTQYF. The CDR3 nucleotides are TGTGCCAGCAGCTTAGAGGACATAGTCACAGATACGCAGTATTTT. The entire variable domain, with the rest obtained from reference TRBV11-2 and TRBJ2-3, is as follows: EAGVAQSPRYKIIEKRQSVAFWCNPISGHATLYWYQQILGQGPKLLIQFQNNGVVDDSQLPKDRFSAERLKGVDSTLKIQPAKLEDSAVYLCASSLEDIVTDTQYFGPGTRLTVL.

The V gene is TRBV27, the J gene TRBJ2-7, with TRBD1 matching over 10 bases. This CDR3 spans 17 amino acids. CDR1 is MNHEY, CDR2 SMNVEV, per germline (reference sequence). V shed 3 bases and J 2 bases; nucleotides not matched to a gene: 10. The CDR3 is CASSFRAGTGVTYEQYF. Written as DNA, the CDR3 is TGTGCCAGCAGTTTCCGCGCCGGGACAGGGGTTACCTACGAGCAGTACTTC.

This clone was recorded once. The J gene is TRBJ2-7, the V gene TRBV5-6, with 9 bases fitting TRBD1. The CDR3 sequence is 16 residues long. The V gene end was trimmed by 3 bases and the J gene end by 3 bases; junction bases not matched to a gene: 10. Germline V gene sequence: CDR1 SGHDT, CDR2 YYEEEE. Here the CDR3 DNA reads TGTGCCAGCAGCTCGCTCCGGGACAGGGCGTACTACGAGCAGTACTTC. It encodes CASSSLRDRAYYEQYF.

The J gene is TRBJ2-3, the V gene TRBV5-1, with D hard to call. The V end was cut by 5 bases, the J end by 0 bases, with 13 bases between. Germline values: CDR1 SGHRS, CDR2 YFSETQ. This CDR3 has 15 amino acids. CDR3 loop: CASSKERHSTDTQYF. As DNA, the CDR3 is TGCGCCAGCAGTAAAGAGCGCCACAGCACAGATACGCAGTATTTT.

The genes are TRBV6-4 and TRBJ2-7; a possible D gene is TRBD2 (6 bases). V dropped 4 bases and J dropped 4 bases, with 17 bases sitting between them. This CDR3 has 15 residues. Germline V gives CDR1 MRHNA, CDR2 SNTAGT. Here the CDR3 DNA reads TGTGCCAGCAGTGTATCGGGAGTCGGTGGATACGAGCAGTACTTC. It yields the protein CASSVSGVGGYEQYF.

CDR3 sequence reads: CASRRAGIAYF. Here the CDR3 DNA reads TGTGCCAGCAGGCGGGCCGGAATCGCTTACTTC. The V gene is TRBV6-5, the J gene TRBJ2-7, with D perhaps TRBD2 (5 bases). Trimming stripped 6 bases from V and 13 bases from J, with 16 bases between. The length of the CDR3 is 11 residues. Germline assignment: CDR1 MNHEY and CDR2 SVGAGI.

The chain is built from TRBV6-5 and TRBJ1-5; D gene unclear. Between the trimmed V and J ends, which lost 2 bases and 10 bases, there was a span of 12 bases. The CDR3 extends over 13 amino acids. CDR1 and CDR2 (germline): MNHEY, SVGAGI. CDR3 sequence reads: CASSYDSVSPQHF. The CDR3 nucleotides are TGTGCCAGCAGTTACGATTCGGTAAGCCCCCAGCATTTT.

CDR3 protein: CSVDGQGSNQPQHF. CDR3 nucleotide sequence: TGCAGCGTTGATGGGCAGGGGAGCAATCAGCCCCAGCATTTT. The J gene is TRBJ1-5, the V gene TRBV29-1, with a possible D match to TRBD1 (6 bases). Per germline, CDR1 SQVTM and CDR2 ANQGSEA. V was shortened by 3 bases and J by 1 base, with 10 bases between the two germline ends. This CDR3 is 14 amino acids long.

V and J are TRBV7-2 and TRBJ1-1, with TRBD1 as a possible D gene (5 bases). Deletions cut 8 bases from V and 1 base from J, with 11 bases between. This CDR3 is built from 13 residues. Germline V gene data show CDR1 as SGHTA and CDR2 as FQGNSA. The CDR3 DNA follows: TGTGCCAGCTCGCGGGGGTCGAACACTGAAGCTTTCTTT. Translated: CASSRGSNTEAFF.